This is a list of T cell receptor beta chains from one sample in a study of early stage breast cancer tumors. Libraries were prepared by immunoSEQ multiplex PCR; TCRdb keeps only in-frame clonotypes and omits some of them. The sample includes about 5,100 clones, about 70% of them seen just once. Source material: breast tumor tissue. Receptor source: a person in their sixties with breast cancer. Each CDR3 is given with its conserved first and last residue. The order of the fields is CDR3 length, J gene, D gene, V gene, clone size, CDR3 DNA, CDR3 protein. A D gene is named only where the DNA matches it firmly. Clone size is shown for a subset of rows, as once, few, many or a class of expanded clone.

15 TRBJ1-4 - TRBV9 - TGTGCCAGCAGCGTAGACGGGAGACCCGGTGGAAAACTGTTTTTT CASSVDGRPGGKLFF
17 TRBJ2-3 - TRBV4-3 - TGCGCCAGCAGCCAAGACCTTTTACGGTCGAGAGGAGATACGCAGTATTTT CASSQDLLRSRGDTQYF
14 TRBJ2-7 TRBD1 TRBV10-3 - TGTGCCATCAGTATGGGACAGGGGATCGACGAGCAGTACTTC CAISMGQGIDEQYF
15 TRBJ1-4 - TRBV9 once TGTGCCAGCAGCGTAGCAGGGCCGGAGGGTGAAAAACTGTTTTTT CASSVAGPEGEKLFF
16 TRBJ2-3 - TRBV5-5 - TGTGCCAGCAGCTTCAGGGGGGGCGTGAACACAGATACGCAGTATTTT CASSFRGGVNTDTQYF
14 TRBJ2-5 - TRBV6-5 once TGTGCCAGCAGCCAAACGGGGGCCCAAGAGACCCAGTACTTC CASSQTGAQETQYF
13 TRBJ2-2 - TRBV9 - TGTGCCAGCAGCGTAGCTCCGGTGGGGGAGCTGTTTTTT CASSVAPVGELFF
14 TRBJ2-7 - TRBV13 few TGTGCCAGCAGCCTCAGGGGAGCAGCACACGAGCAGTACTTC CASSLRGAAHEQYF
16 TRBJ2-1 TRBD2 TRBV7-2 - TGTGCCAGCAGTAGGGGACTAGCGGGAGACCACAATGAGCAGTTCTTC CASSRGLAGDHNEQFF
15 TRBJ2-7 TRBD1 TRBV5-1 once TGCGCCAGCAGCCCCGGGACAGGGATCTCCTACGAGCAGTACTTC CASSPGTGISYEQYF
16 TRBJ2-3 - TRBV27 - TGTGCCAGCAGTTTAGGGATCGCGGTAGGCACAGATACGCAGTATTTT CASSLGIAVGTDTQYF
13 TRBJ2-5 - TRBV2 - TGTGCCAGCAAATCAAGGAGGCAAGAGACCCAGTACTTC CASKSRRQETQYF
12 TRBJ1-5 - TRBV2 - TGTGCCAGTCGACGGGGCAATCAGCCCCAGCATTTT CASRRGNQPQHF
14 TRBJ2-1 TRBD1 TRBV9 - TGTGCCAGCAGCCTACAGGGGCTCCGAGATGAGCAGTTCTTC CASSLQGLRDEQFF
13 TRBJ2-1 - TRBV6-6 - - CASSSGPAFGQFF
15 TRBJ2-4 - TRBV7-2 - TGTGCCAGCAGTTTAGACCGGGCAGGTGCAAACATTCAGTACTTC CASSLDRAGANIQYF